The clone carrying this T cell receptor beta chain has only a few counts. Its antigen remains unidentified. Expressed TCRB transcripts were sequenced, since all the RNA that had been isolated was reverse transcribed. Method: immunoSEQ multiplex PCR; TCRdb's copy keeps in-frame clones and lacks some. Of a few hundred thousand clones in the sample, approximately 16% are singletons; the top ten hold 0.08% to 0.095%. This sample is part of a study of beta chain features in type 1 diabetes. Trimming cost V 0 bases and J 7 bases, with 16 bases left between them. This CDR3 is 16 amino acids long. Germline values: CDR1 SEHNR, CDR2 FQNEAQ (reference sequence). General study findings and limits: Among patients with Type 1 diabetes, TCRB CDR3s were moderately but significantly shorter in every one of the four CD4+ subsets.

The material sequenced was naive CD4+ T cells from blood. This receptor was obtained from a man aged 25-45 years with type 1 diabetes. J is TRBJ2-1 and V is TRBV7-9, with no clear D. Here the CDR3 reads CASSLAPLVEVNEQFF. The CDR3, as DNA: TGTGCCAGCAGCTTAGCCCCCCTGGTCGAGGTTAATGAGCAGTTCTTC. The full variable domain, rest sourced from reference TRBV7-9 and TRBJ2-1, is DTGVSQNPRHKITKRGQNVTFRCDPISEHNRLYWYRQTLGQGPEFLTYFQNEAQLEKSRLLSDRFSAERPKGSFSTLEIQRTEQGDSAMYLCASSLAPLVEVNEQFFGPGTRLTVL.